Listed below are T cell receptor beta chains from one sample, sequenced in a study of immune evolution from preneoplasia to lung adenocarcinoma. Measured with immunoSEQ multiplex PCR; TCRdb has only the in-frame clones, and not every one. The sample records some 2,200 clones, around 77% being singletons. The source material was FFPE normal lung tissue adjacent to the tumor. These receptors came from a person aged 55 to 70 with lung adenocarcinoma. Each CDR3 is given with its conserved first and last residue. A row's size may be missing; if present it is once, few, many or a size class.

abundance	j_gene	v_gene	CDR3aa
-	TRBJ2-7	TRBV4-2	CASSQDRSRTYEQYF
-	TRBJ2-1	TRBV28	CASTPGGGINEQFF
-	TRBJ1-1	TRBV19	CASSIDRGHNTEAFF
-	TRBJ1-4	TRBV30	CAWSPTRGLDRGKLFF
-	TRBJ2-1	TRBV19	CASSIRSSNEGQFF
few	TRBJ1-2	TRBV30	CAWSAGTGGRGYTF
-	TRBJ2-1	TRBV5-1	CASYDNTYNEQFF
-	TRBJ2-3	TRBV18	CASSPLPERSTDTQYF
-	TRBJ2-7	TRBV9	CASSVGYASYEQYF
-	TRBJ1-1	TRBV11-3	CASSIGGETEAFF
-	TRBJ2-5	TRBV7-2	CASSLGGASGQETQYF
-	TRBJ2-5	TRBV27	CASSSPGLAGLGGETQYF
-	TRBJ2-1	TRBV27	CASSSQTSYVEQFF
few	TRBJ1-4	TRBV28	CASSFLTGGDEKLFF
few	TRBJ2-7	TRBV30	CAWSVLAGVKEQYF
-	TRBJ2-5	TRBV7-9	CASSLRAGAEIQETQYF
few	TRBJ1-1	TRBV30	CAWRRQGGTEAFF